This T cell receptor beta chain was identified during a study of T cell responses to AZD1222 COVID-19 vaccine. Study-wide points: Possibly, clonal diversity was underestimated; donors were largely white British and included more females. Spike-wide vaccine-associated CD4 TCRs dominated at 160-218 and 743-854.

Generated by immunoSEQ multiplex PCR, the TCRdb table keeps only in-frame clones and is missing some. The table shows some 92,000 clones, with 91% occurring only once. Germline V gene data show CDR1 as LGHNT and CDR2 as FRNRAP. The CDR3 covers 15 residues. Trimming at V came to 5 bases and at J to 6 bases, leaving 12 bases not matched to a gene. Notes on this clone: The antigen remains undetermined.

The source material was peripheral blood, sampled on day 0 of AZD1222 vaccination. The V call is TRBV12-5, the J call TRBJ2-7, with TRBD1 matching 8 bases. The TCR originated in an adult in good health. DNA of the CDR3: TGTGCTAGTGGTCCAAAAGACAGGGGTGTCCGCGAGCAGTACTTC. Residues: CASGPKDRGVREQYF.